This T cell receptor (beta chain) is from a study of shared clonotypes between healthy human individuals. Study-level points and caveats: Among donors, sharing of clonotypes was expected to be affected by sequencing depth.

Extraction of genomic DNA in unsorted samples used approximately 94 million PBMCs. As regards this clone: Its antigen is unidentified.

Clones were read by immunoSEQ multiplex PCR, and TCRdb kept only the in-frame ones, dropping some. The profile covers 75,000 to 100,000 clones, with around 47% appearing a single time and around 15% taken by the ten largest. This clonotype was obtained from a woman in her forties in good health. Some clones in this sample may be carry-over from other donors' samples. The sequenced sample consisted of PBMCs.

In DNA, the CDR3 is TGTGCCAGCAGCCGAAATGGGGGACAGGGGTACGCCGAGCAGTACTTC. It specifies CASSRNGGQGYAEQYF. This sequence joins TRBV5-4 and TRBJ2-7, with 10 bases lining up with TRBD1. The CDR3 contains 16 residues. Germline trimming cut 4 bases from V and 6 bases from J; bases unmatched to any gene: 13. The germline V gene encodes CDR1 SGHNT and CDR2 YYREEE (reference sequence).